This T cell receptor (beta chain) was identified during a study of control samples from healthy donors and cancer patients. Germline loops: CDR1 MGHRA, CDR2 YSYEKL. CDR3 length: 15 amino acids. Germline trimming cut 1 base from V and 5 bases from J; bases unmatched to any gene: 3. TCRdb's table, derived via immunoSEQ multiplex PCR, lists solely in-frame clones and lacks some. This table holds over 90,000 clones, around 88% found once. This TCR derives from a man aged 60 to 69 with lung cancer. This chain joins TRBV4-1 and TRBJ2-5; 11 bases agree with TRBD1. Sequencing used PBMCs. DNA of the CDR3: TGCGCCAGCAGCCAAGCCGGGACAGGGGGTGAGACCCAGTACTTC. This encodes CASSQAGTGGETQYF.